This paragraph covers one TCR beta chain sequence. The data were taken from a study of cytomegalovirus exposure and HLA in healthy donors. The PCR made use of 60 Vbeta and 13 Jbeta primers. TCRdb keeps only in-frame clones here, not all; method: immunoSEQ multiplex PCR. The sample lists 150,000 or so clones, 80% occurring once. The germline V gene has CDR1 SQVTM and CDR2 ANQGSEA. CDR3 length: 15 residues. Trimming stripped 2 bases from V and 2 bases from J, with 15 bases between. The sequenced sample consisted of PBMCs. This sequence was found in a woman between 40 and 50 years old in good health and CMV-seronegative. The rearrangement uses TRBV29-1 and TRBJ2-5, with TRBD1 as a possible D gene (5 bases). For the CDR3, the DNA is TGCAGCGTTGAACCAGGGATCCGAGGACAAGAGACCCAGTACTTC. Protein sequence: CSVEPGIRGQETQYF.